This entry features one TCR beta chain sequence. The target antigen is unknown. This sample is drawn from a study of cytotoxic CD8 clonotypes in ibrutinib-treated CLL. Study-level findings and limits: Baseline levels were approached again at progression, after clonality had risen at ibrutinib response. Among the clonotypes, public ones were uncommon and contracted or held stable on treatment.

Assay used: immunoSEQ multiplex PCR; TCRdb lists only in-frame clones, some missing. The sample has 110,000 to 150,000 clones, around 80% seen once; the top ten hold around 13%. Germline V gives CDR1 SGDLS, CDR2 YYNGEE. This CDR3 has 16 residues. Trimming took off 6 bases at V and 5 bases at J, with 23 bases between the two ends. V and J are TRBV9 and TRBJ1-2; tentative D call: TRBD1 (5 bases). Sample: PBMCs, taken after 12 months of ibrutinib treatment. The receptor was isolated from a human donor with chronic lymphocytic leukemia. This chain's CDR3 is CASKSTPGPRGYGYTF. CDR3 DNA sequence: TGTGCCAGCAAAAGTACCCCGGGCCCGAGGGGATATGGCTACACCTTC.